This TCR beta chain was recorded in a study of T cells in Graves' hyperthyroidism and ophthalmopathy. The CDR3 is 13 residues long. V was pared by 5 bases and J by 7 bases, with 4 bases of the junction left unmatched. CDR1 and CDR2 from the germline V gene are LGHNT and FRNRAP. Regarding this clonotype: What it recognizes is unknown.

Points from the study as a whole: Ophthalmopathy, which appeared later, was predicted by the model a median approximately six months before onset.

RNA transcripts served as the template for amplifying TCR beta CDR3 regions. The HTBI primer set was used in a first-round RT-PCR of the TCR CDR3. A single record per CDR3 protein comes from TCRdb applying MiXCR to the multiplex PCR reads. The sample consists of 400,000 to 550,000 distinct CDR3 sequences, less than 25% of them appearing once. The sequencing sample was made of blood. The rearrangement links TRBV12-5 to TRBJ1-2, with 10 bases that match TRBD1. The sequence came from a woman under 40 with Graves' ophthalmopathy. CDR3 protein: CASGPDRGFGYTF. The CDR3 nucleotides are TGTGCTAGTGGTCCGGACAGGGGGTTTGGCTACACCTTC.